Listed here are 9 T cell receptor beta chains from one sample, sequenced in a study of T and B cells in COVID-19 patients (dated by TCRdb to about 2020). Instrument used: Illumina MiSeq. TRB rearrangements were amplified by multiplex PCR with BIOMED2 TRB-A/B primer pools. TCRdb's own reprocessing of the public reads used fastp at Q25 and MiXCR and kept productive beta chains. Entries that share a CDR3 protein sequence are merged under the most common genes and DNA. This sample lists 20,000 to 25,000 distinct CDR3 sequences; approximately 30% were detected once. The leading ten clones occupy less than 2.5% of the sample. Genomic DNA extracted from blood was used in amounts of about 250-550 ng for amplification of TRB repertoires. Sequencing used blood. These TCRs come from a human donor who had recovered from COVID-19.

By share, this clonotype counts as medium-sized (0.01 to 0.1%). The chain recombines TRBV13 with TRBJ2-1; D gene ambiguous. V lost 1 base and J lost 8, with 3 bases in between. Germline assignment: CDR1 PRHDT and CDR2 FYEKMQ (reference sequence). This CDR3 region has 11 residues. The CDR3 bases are TGTGCCAGCAGCTTAGCGTATGAGCAGTTCTTC. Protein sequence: CASSLAYEQFF.

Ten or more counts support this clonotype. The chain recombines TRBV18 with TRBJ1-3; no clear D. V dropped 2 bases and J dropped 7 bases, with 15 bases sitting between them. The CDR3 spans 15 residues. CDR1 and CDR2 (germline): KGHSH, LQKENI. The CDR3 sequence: CASSPDQSVRNTIYF. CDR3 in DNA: TGTGCCAGCTCACCAGATCAGTCCGTACGGAACACCATATATTTT.

This chain's CDR3 is CASRPSKDSPLHF. CDR3 coding DNA: TGCGCCAGCCGACCTTCAAAGGACTCACCCCTCCACTTT. This rearrangement joins TRBV10-1 to TRBJ1-6; D is unclear. CDR3 length: 13 residues. Germline V CDR1 and CDR2: WNHNN, SYGVQD (reference sequence). Trimming took off 8 bases at V and 10 bases at J, with 15 bases between the two ends.

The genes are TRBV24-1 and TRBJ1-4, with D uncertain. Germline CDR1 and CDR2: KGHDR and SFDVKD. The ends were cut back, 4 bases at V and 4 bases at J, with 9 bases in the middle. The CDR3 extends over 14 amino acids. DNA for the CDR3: TGTGCCACCAGTGAGATGCAAGATAATGAAAAACTGTTTTTT. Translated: CATSEMQDNEKLFF.

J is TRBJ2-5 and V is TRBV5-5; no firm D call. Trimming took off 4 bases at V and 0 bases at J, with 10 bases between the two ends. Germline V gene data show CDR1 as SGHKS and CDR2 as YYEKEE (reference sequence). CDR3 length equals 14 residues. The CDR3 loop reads CASSPGRYQETQYF. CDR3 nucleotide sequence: TGTGCCAGCAGCCCTGGACGGTACCAAGAGACCCAGTACTTC.

CDR3 residues: CASSVQTTSGGTTDTQYF. In DNA form, the CDR3 reads TGTGCCAGCAGTGTGCAGACGACTAGCGGGGGGACAACAGATACGCAGTATTTT. The rearrangement links TRBV6-5 to TRBJ2-3, with 13 positions matching TRBD2. Looked up from germline, CDR1 is MNHEY and CDR2 is SVGAGI. Trimming took 5 bases from V and 3 from J; bases not matched to a gene: 11. CDR3 length equals 18 residues.

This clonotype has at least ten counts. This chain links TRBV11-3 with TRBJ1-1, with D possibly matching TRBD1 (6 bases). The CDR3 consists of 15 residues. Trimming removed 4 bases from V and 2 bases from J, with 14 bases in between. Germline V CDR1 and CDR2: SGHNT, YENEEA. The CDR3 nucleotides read TGTGCCAGCAGCTCAACAGGGACCCTCAACACTGAAGCTTTCTTT. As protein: CASSSTGTLNTEAFF.

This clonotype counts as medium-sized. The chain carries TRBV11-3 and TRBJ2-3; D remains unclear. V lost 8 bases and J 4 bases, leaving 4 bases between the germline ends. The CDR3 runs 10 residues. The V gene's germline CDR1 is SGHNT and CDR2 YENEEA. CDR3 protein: CASGADTQYF. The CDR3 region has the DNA TGTGCCAGCGGGGCAGATACGCAGTATTTT.

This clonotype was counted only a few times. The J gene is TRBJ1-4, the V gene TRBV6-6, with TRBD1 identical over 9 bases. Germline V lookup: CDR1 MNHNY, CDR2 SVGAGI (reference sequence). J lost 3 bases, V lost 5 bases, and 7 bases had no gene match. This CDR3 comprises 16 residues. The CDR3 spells CASSGQGRLANEKLFF. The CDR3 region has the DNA TGTGCCAGCAGTGGACAGGGGCGATTGGCTAATGAAAAACTGTTTTTT.